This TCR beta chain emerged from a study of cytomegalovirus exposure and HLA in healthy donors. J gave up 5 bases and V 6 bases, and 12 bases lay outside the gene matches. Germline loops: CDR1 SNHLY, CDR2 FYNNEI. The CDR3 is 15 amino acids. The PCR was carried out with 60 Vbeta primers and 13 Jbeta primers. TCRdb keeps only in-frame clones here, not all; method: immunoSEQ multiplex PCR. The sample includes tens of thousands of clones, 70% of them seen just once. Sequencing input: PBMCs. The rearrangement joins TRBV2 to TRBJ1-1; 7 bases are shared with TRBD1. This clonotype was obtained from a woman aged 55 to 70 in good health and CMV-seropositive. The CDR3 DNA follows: TGTGCCAGCAGCGATCGCAAACAGGGGATTACTGAAGCTTTCTTT. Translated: CASSDRKQGITEAFF. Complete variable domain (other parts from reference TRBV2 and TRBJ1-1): EPEVTQTPSHQVTQMGQEVILRCVPISNHLYFYWYRQILGQKVEFLVSFYNNEISEKSEIFDDQFSVERPDGSNFTLKIRSTKLEDSAMYFCASSDRKQGITEAFFGQGTRLTVV.